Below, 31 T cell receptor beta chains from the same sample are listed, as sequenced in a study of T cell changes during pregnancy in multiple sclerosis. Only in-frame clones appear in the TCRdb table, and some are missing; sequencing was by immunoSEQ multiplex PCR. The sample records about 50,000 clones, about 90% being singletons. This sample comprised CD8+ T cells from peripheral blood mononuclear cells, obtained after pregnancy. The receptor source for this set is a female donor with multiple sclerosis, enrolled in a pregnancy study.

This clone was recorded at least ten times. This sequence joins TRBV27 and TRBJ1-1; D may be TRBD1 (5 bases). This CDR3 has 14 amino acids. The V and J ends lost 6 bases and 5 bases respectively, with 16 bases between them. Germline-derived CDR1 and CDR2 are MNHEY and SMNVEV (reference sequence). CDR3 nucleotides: TGTGCCAGCAGGGCGTGGGGCTCTGGGACTGAAGCTTTCTTT. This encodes CASRAWGSGTEAFF.

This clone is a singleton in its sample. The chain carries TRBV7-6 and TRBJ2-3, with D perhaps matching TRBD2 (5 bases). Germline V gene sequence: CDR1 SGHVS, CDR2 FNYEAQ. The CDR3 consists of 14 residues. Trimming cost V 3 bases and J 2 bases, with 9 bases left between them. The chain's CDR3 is CASSLGSLTDTQYF. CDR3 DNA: TGTGCCAGCAGCTTGGGGAGCCTCACAGATACGCAGTATTTT.

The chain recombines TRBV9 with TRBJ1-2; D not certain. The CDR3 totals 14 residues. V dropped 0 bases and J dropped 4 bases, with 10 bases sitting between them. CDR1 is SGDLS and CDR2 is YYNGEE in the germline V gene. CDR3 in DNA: TGTGCCAGCAGCGTAGGCCATAGCCTCTATGGCTACACCTTC. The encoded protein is CASSVGHSLYGYTF.

CDR3 sequence reads: CASSLSPTGNGYTF. The CDR3 nucleotides read TGTGCCAGCAGTTTATCGCCGACAGGGAATGGCTACACCTTC. The chain employs TRBV27 and TRBJ1-2, with TRBD1 matching over 7 bases. The CDR3 is 14 residues long. Germline trimming cut 0 bases from V and 6 bases from J; bases unmatched to any gene: 4. Germline V lookup: CDR1 MNHEY, CDR2 SMNVEV (reference sequence).

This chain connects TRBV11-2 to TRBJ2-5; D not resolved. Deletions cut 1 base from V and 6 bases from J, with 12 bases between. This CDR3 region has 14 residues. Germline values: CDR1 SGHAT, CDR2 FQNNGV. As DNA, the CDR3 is TGTGCCAGCAGCTTAGGGGCCGGTCCACAGACCCAGTACTTC. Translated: CASSLGAGPQTQYF.

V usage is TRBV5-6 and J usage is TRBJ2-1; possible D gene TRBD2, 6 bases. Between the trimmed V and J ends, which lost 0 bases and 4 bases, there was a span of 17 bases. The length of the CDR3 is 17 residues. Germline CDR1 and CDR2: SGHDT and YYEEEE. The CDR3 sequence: CASSLVSPGLQYNEQFF. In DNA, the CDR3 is TGTGCCAGCAGCTTGGTTAGCCCGGGACTGCAGTACAATGAGCAGTTCTTC. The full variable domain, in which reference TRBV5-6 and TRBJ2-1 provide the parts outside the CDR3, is DAGVTQSPTHLIKTRGQQVTLRCSPKSGHDTVSWYQQALGQGPQFIFQYYEEEERQRGNFPDRFSGHQFPNYSSELNVNALLLGDSALYLCASSLVSPGLQYNEQFFGPGTRLTVL.

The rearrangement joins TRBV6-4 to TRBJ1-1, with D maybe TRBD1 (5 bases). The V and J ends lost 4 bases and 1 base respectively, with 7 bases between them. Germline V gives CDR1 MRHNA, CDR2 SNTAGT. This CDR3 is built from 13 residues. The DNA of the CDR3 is TGTGCCAGCAGTGGGGGGGAGAACACTGAAGCTTTCTTT. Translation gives CASSGGENTEAFF.

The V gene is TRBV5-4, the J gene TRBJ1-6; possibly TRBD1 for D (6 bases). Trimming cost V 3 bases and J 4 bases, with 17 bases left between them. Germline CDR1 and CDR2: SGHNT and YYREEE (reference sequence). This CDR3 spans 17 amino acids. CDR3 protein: CASSSDKRDMYNSPLHF. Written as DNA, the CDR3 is TGTGCCAGCAGCTCCGACAAAAGGGACATGTATAATTCACCCCTCCACTTT.

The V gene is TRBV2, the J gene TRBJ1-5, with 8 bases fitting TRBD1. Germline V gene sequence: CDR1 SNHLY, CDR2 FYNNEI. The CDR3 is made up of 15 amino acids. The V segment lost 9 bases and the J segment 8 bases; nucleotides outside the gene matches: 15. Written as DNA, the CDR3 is TGTGCCAGTTCGACAGGGGAGGCTTCCATTGAGCCCCAGCATTTT. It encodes CASSTGEASIEPQHF. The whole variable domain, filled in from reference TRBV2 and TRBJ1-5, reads EPEVTQTPSHQVTQMGQEVILRCVPISNHLYFYWYRQILGQKVEFLVSFYNNEISEKSEIFDDQFSVERPDGSNFTLKIRSTKLEDSAMYFCASSTGEASIEPQHFGDGTRLSIL.

DNA for the CDR3: TGTGCCAGCAGTGAAGCCGGGACAGCCCTCTACGAGCAGTACTTC. Translated, it gives CASSEAGTALYEQYF. This sequence joins TRBV6-1 and TRBJ2-7; 7 bases map to TRBD1. Per the germline V gene, CDR1 is MNHNS and CDR2 is SASEGT. After removal of 0 bases from V and 3 bases from J, the junction contained 5 bases not matched to a gene. CDR3 length: 15 amino acids.

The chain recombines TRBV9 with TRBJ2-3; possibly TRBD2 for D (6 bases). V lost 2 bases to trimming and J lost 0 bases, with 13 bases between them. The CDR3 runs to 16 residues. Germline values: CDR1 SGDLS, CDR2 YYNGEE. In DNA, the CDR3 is TGTGCCAGCAGCGTGGGTGGGCGGGGAAGCACAGATACGCAGTATTTT. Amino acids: CASSVGGRGSTDTQYF.

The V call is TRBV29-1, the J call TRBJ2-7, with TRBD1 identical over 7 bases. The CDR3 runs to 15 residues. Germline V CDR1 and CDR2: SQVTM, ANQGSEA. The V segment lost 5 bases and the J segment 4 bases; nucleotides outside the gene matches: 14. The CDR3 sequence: CSVTGENAASYEQYF. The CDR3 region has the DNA TGCAGCGTTACAGGGGAAAATGCCGCAAGTTACGAGCAGTACTTC.

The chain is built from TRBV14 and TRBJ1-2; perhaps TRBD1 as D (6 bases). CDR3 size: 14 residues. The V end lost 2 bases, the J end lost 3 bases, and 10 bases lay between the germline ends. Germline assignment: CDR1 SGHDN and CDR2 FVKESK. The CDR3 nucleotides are TGTGCCAGCAGCCAATACAGGGCAGACTATGGCTACACCTTC. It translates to CASSQYRADYGYTF.

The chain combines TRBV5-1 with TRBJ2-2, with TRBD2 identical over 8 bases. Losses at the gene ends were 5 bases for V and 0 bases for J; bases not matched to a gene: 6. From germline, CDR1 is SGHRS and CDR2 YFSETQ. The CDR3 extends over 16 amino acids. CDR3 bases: TGCGCCAGCAGACTTCGGGGGGGAACGAACACCGGGGAGCTGTTTTTT. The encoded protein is CASRLRGGTNTGELFF.

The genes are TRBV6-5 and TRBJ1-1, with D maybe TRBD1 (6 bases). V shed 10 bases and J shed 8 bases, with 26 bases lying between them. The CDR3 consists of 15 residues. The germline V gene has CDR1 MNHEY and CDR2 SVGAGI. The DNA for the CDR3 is TGTGCCACCCTGGGCGGGGGCAAAATAATTTCGGAAGCTTTCTTT. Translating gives CATLGGGKIISEAFF.

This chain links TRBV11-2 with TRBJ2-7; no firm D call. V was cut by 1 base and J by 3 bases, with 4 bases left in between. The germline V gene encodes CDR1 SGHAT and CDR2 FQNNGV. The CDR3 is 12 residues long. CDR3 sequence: CASSLGDYEQYF. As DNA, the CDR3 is TGTGCCAGCAGCTTAGGAGACTACGAGCAGTACTTC. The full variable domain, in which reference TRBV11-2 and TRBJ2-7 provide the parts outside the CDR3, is EAGVAQSPRYKIIEKRQSVAFWCNPISGHATLYWYQQILGQGPKLLIQFQNNGVVDDSQLPKDRFSAERLKGVDSTLKIQPAKLEDSAVYLCASSLGDYEQYFGPGTRLTVT.

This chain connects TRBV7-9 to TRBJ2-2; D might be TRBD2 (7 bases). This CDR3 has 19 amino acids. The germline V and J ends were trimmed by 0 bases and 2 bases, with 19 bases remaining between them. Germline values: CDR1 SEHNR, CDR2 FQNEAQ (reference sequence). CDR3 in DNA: TGTGCCAGCAGCTTAGCCCATCGAGGGGGGGAGACAAACACCGGGGAGCTGTTTTTT. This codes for CASSLAHRGGETNTGELFF.

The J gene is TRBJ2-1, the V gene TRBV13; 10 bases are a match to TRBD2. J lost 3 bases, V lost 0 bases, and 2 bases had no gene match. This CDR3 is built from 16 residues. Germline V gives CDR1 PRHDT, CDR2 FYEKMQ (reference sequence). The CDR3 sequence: CASSLGLAGGYNEQFF. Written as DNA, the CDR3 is TGTGCCAGCAGCTTAGGCTTAGCGGGGGGCTACAATGAGCAGTTCTTC. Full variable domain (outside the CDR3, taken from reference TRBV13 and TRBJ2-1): AAGVIQSPRHLIKEKRETATLKCYPIPRHDTVYWYQQGPGQDPQFLISFYEKMQSDKGSIPDRFSAQQFSDYHSELNMSSLELGDSALYFCASSLGLAGGYNEQFFGPGTRLTVL.

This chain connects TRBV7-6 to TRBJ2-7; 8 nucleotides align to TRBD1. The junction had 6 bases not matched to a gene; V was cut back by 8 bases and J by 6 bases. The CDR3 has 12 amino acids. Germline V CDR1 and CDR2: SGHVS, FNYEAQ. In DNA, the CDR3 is TGTGCCAGCTCTGGACAGGGTGGCGAGCAGTACTTC. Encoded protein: CASSGQGGEQYF.

The CDR3 DNA follows: TGTGCCAGCAGCGCCGATTTGTCCCGGAATTCACCCCTCCACTTT. Translating it yields CASSADLSRNSPLHF. The chain carries TRBV9 and TRBJ1-6; D gene unclear. Germline values: CDR1 SGDLS, CDR2 YYNGEE. The CDR3 is made up of 15 amino acids. The V and J ends lost 3 bases and 7 bases respectively, with 14 bases between them.

CDR3 amino acids: CAIPAGEHEQYF. As DNA, the CDR3 is TGTGCCATCCCAGCGGGGGAACACGAGCAGTACTTC. This chain joins TRBV7-8 and TRBJ2-7; 8 bases are shared with TRBD2. The CDR3 totals 12 residues. Germline CDR1 SGHVS, CDR2 FQNEAQ. V dropped 10 bases and J dropped 5; count of bases not matched to a gene: 7.

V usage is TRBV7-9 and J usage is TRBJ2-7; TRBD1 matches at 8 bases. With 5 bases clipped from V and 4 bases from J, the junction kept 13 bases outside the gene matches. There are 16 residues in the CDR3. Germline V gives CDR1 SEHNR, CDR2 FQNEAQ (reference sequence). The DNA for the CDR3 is TGTGCCAGCAGCCCCGTGGGACGAGACAGGGGTTACGAGCAGTACTTC. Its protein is CASSPVGRDRGYEQYF.

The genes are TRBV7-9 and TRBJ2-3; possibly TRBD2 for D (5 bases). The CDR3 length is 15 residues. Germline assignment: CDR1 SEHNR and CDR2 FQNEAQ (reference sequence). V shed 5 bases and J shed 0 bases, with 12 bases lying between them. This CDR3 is CASSPPGISTDTQYF. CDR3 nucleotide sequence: TGTGCCAGCAGCCCCCCGGGAATAAGCACAGATACGCAGTATTTT. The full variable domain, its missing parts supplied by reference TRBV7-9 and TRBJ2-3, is DTGVSQNPRHKITKRGQNVTFRCDPISEHNRLYWYRQTLGQGPEFLTYFQNEAQLEKSRLLSDRFSAERPKGSFSTLEIQRTEQGDSAMYLCASSPPGISTDTQYFGPGTRLTVL.

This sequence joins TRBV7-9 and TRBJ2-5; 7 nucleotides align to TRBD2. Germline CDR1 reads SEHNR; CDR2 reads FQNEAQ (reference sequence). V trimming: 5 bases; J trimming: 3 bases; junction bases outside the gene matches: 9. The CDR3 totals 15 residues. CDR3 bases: TGTGCCAGCAGCATCGGGTGGGGGGGGGAAGAGACCCAGTACTTC. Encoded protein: CASSIGWGGEETQYF.

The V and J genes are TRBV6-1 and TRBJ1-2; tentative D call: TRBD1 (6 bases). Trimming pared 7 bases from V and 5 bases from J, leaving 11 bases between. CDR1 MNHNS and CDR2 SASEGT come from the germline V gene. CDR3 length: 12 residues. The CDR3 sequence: CASKGEYYGYTF. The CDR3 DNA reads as TGTGCCAGCAAGGGGGAATATTATGGCTACACCTTC.

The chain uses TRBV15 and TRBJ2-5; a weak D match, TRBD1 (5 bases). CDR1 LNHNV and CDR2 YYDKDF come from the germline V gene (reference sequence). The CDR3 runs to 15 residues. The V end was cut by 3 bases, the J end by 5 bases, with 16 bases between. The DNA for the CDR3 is TGTGCCACCAGCAGGGCCAAGGGGCTGGGGGAGACCCAGTACTTC. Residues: CATSRAKGLGETQYF.

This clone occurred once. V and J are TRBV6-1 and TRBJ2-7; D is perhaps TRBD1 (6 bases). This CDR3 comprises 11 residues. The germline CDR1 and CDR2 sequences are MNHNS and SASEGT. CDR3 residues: CDRGTSYEQYF. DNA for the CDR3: TGTGATAGGGGGACCTCCTACGAGCAGTACTTC.

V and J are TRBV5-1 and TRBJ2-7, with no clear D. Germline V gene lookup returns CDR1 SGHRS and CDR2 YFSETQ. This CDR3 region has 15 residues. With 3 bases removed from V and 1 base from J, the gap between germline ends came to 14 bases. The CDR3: CASSSSSGTSYEQYF. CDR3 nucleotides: TGCGCCAGCAGCTCCAGTTCGGGTACTTCCTACGAGCAGTACTTC.

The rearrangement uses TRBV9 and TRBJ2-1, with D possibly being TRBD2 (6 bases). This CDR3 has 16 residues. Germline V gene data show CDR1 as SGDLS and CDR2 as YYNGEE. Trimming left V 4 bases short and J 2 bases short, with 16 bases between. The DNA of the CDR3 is TGTGCCAGCAGCCTCCCCCGGGACTCTGCCTACAATGAGCAGTTCTTC. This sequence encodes CASSLPRDSAYNEQFF. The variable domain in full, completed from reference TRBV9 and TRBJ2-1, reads DSGVTQTPKHLITATGQRVTLRCSPRSGDLSVYWYQQSLDQGLQFLIQYYNGEERAKGNILERFSAQQFPDLHSELNLSSLELGDSALYFCASSLPRDSAYNEQFFGPGTRLTVL.

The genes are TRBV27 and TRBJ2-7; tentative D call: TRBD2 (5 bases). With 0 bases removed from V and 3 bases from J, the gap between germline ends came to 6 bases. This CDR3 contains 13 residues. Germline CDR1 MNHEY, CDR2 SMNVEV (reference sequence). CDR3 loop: CASSLSGDYEQYF. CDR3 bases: TGTGCCAGCAGTTTATCGGGAGACTACGAGCAGTACTTC.

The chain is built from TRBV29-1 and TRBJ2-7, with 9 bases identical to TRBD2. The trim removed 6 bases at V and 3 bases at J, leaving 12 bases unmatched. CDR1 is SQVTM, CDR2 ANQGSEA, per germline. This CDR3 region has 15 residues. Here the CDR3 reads CSVQTLVSGGYEQYF. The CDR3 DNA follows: TGCAGCGTGCAAACCCTTGTTAGCGGGGGCTACGAGCAGTACTTC.